Reported below is one T cell receptor (beta chain). This clonotype was seen once. This receptor's antigen is unknown. Base quality data are lacking; no much larger clone is found one base away. Just one read gives weak support. This sample is drawn from a study of CD8 T cells in Susac syndrome (dated by TCRdb to between 2017 and 2020). For the study in its entirety: Repertoire sequencing was used to test whether CD8+ T cell activation and differentiation in Susac syndrome was antigen driven. Clonality of the CD8+ T cell repertoire was compared between over ten healthy donors, about 14 Susac syndrome patients and 15 multiple sclerosis patients.

RNA was extracted with the RNeasy kit and about 0.5 to 1 ug was reverse transcribed using random hexamers. The immunoSEQ multiplex PCR assay, covering 54 Vbeta and 13 Jbeta segments, was used to amplify TCR beta CDR3 regions. PCR amplification bias was corrected using a synthetic template baseline for primer optimization and computational correction. On the study's bioinformatics: Reads were annotated to V, D and J genes according to IMGT and were analyzed with immunoSEQ Analyzer, with only productive sequences retained. Clonality was calculated as one minus the Shannon entropy normalized by log2 of the number of productive unique sequences. For each patient and control, public and private clones were evaluated within the 100 most prevalent clones. Clones were defined as Susac-specific if absent from the healthy and MS cohorts, from some 1,000 published viral clones and from other ImmuneACCESS disease sequences. Clones were called with MiXCR by TCRdb after fastp trimmed the public reads at Q25, and only in-frame beta chains were retained. Every CDR3 protein is listed once, alongside the most common genes and DNA of its rows. These V and J calls originate from TCRdb's pipeline instead of the authors' own analysis. This sample comprises roughly 60,000 distinct CDR3 sequences, more than 80% of them detected only once. Of the sample, 0.15% to 0.25% falls within the top ten clones.

From a lookup of the germline V gene (reference sequence), CDR1 and CDR2 are SEHNR and FQNEAQ. The CDR3 starts with the cysteine, ends with the phenylalanine, and has 15 residues. The only DNA kept is the CDR3, 45 bases in frame from the first base. V is reduced by 5 bases and J by 0 bases, leaving a spacing of 13 bases between them. Results the study describes overall, beyond this receptor: The TCR sequencing and HLA analysis was acknowledged to have included a relatively small number of individuals.

Peripheral blood CD8+ and CD4+ T cells from healthy donors, Susac syndrome patients and multiple sclerosis patients were profiled using high-throughput TCR beta sequencing. Healthy donors were age- and sex-matched controls. Bulk CD8+ and CD4+ T cells were purified by magnetic negative isolation, whereas CD8+ TEMRA cells were enriched by FACS. Blood was drawn into EDTA tubes, processed within 24 hours, and PBMCs were isolated by density gradient centrifugation. PBMCs destined for TCR sequencing were cryopreserved in liquid nitrogen and later thawed in a 37 °C water bath. A purity of at least 90% was achieved for sorted or isolated CD4+, CD8+ and CD8+ TEMRA cells.

The receptor was derived from a human donor in good health. The rearranged chain carries TRBV7-9 and TRBJ2-5; the D region possibly corresponds to TRBD2 (7 bases align). The source material was CD8+ T cells from PBMCs. The DNA sequence is as follows: TGTGCCAGCAGCCCTCGGGGGGCCCACCAAGAGACCCAGTACTTC. It translates as CASSPRGAHQETQYF.